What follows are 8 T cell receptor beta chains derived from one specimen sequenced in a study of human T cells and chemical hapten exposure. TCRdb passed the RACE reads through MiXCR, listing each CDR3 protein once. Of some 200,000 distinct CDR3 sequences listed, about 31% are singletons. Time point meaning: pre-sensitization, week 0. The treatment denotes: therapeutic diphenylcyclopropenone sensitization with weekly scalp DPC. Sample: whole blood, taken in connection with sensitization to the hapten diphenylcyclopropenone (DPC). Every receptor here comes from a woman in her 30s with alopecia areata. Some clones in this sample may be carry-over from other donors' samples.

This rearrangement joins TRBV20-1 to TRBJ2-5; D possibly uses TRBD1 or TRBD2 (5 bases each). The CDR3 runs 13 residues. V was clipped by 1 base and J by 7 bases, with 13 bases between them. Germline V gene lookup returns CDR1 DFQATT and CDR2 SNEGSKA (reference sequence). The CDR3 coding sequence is TGCAGTGCTAGAGGTTGGGGGTTAGGGACCCAGTACTTC. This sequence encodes CSARGWGLGTQYF.

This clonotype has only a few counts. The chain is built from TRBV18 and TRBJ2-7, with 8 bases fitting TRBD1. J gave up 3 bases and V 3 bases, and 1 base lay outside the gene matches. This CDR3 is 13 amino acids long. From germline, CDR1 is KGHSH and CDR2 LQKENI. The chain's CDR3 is CASSPGTGYEQYF. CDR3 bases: TGTGCCAGCTCACCTGGGACAGGCTACGAGCAGTACTTC.

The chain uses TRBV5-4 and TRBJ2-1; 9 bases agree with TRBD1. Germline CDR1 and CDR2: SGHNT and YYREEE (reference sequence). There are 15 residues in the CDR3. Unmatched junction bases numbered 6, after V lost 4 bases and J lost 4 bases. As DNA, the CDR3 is TGTGCCAGCAGCCCGGCCGGGACAGGGTACAATGAGCAGTTCTTC. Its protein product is CASSPAGTGYNEQFF.

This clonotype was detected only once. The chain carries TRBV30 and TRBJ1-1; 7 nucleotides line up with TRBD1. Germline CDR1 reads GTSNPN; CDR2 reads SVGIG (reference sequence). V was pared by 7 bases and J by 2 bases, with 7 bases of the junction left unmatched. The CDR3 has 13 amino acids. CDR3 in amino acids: CASTGQRNTEAFF. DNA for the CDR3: TGTGCCTCTACGGGACAGCGAAACACTGAAGCTTTCTTT.

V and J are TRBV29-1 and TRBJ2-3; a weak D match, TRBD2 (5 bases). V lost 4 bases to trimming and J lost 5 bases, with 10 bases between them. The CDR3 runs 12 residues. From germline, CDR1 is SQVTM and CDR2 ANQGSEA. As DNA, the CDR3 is TGCAGCGTTGGGCTAGCAGAAGATACGCAGTATTTT. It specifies CSVGLAEDTQYF.

The CDR3 loop is CASSHTREEGAKNIQYF. The CDR3 nucleotides read TGTGCCAGCAGCCACACAAGGGAAGAAGGAGCCAAAAACATTCAGTACTTC. This chain joins TRBV3-1 and TRBJ2-4; D uncertain. V dropped 3 bases and J dropped 0 bases, with 15 bases sitting between them. Germline CDR1 and CDR2: LGHDT and YNNKEL (reference sequence). CDR3 length: 17 residues. The whole variable domain, filled in from reference TRBV3-1 and TRBJ2-4, reads DTAVSQTPKYLVTQMGNDKSIKCEQNLGHDTMYWYKQDSKKFLKIMFSYNNKELIINETVPNRFSPKSPDKAHLNLHINSLELGDSAVYFCASSHTREEGAKNIQYFGAGTRLSVL.

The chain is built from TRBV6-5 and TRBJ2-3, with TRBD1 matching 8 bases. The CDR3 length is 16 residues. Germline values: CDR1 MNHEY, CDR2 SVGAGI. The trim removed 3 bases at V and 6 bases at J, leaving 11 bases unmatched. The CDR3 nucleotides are TGTGCCAGCAGTTATTATGCGGACAGGGACGTCGATACGCAGTATTTT. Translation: CASSYYADRDVDTQYF.

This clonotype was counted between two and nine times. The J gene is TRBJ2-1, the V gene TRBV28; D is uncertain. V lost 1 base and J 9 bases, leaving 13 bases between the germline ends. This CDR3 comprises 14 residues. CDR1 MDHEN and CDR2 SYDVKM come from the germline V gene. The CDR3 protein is CASSLSGPMGEQFF. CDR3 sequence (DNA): TGTGCCAGCAGTTTATCCGGGCCCATGGGTGAGCAGTTCTTC.